Listed below are T cell receptor delta chains from one sample, sequenced in a study of gamma-delta T cells after stem cell transplantation. TCRdb re-called the RT-PCR reads through CATT. The sample includes some 10,000 delta-chain clones, about 1.2% seen only once; the top ten take 10% to 13%. Sequenced: gamma-delta T cells. These receptors were obtained from a human donor. It is not recorded whose cells these are; they may come from a transplant donor. The CDR3 runs from the conserved cysteine through the conserved F or W. Each record gives: J gene, V gene, clone size, D gene, CDR3 protein, CDR3 DNA. A D gene is named only where the DNA matches it firmly. Clone size is given for some rows only: seen once, a few or many times, or a class if the clone is expanded.

TRDJ1 TRDV2 many TRDD3 CACAPLGVKYTDKLIF TGTGCCTGTGCCCCACTGGGGGTGAAGTACACCGATAAACTCATCTTT
TRDJ1 TRDV2 medium-sized TRDD3 CACDSMGEADKLIF TGTGCCTGTGACTCGATGGGGGAGGCGGATAAACTCATCTTT
TRDJ1 TRDV2 NA NA CACGTVELPGRGGRVRTDKLIF TGTGCCTGTGGCACCGTTGAGCTTCCGGGTCGCGGAGGCCGGGTACGAACCGATAAACTCATCTTT
TRDJ1 TRDV2 medium-sized NA CACDTVGVHFTDKLIF TGTGCCTGTGACACCGTGGGGGTCCACTTCACCGATAAACTCATCTTT
TRDJ1 TRDV2 medium-sized TRDD3 CACDPLLGGELIF TGTGCCTGTGACCCCCTACTGGGGGGGGAACTCATCTTT
TRDJ1 TRDV2 NA TRDD3 CACDVLGVATDKLIF TGTGCCTGTGACGTACTGGGGGTTGCCACCGATAAACTCATCTTT
TRDJ1 TRDV2 NA TRDD3 CACDTLAILGAQNTDKLIF TGTGCCTGTGACACGCTCGCTATACTGGGGGCCCAAAACACCGATAAACTCATCTTT
TRDJ1 TRDV2 NA TRDD3 CACDTLLGDTRYTDKLIF TGTGCCTGTGACACCCTACTGGGGGATACGCGCTACACCGATAAACTCATCTTT
TRDJ1 TRDV2 few TRDD3 CACDKVTGGSHTDKLIF TGTGCCTGTGACAAAGTTACTGGGGGATCCCACACCGATAAACTCATCTTT
TRDJ3 TRDV2 medium-sized NA CACDPTSYRDSWDTRQMFF TGTGCCTGTGACCCTACTTCATACAGGGACTCCTGGGACACCCGACAGATGTTTTTC